This T cell receptor (beta chain) was identified in a study of blood T cells in healthy people across ages. The study's findings and limits: Diversity estimates from one million T cells were considered underestimates. Researchers said unsorted PBMCs prevented a conclusive naive versus antigen-experienced comparison. Strong correlation linked observed beta diversity and percent naive T cells.

Then a second PCR, running roughly 7 to 11 cycles, was carried out with a sample-barcoded 5' primer and a J-beta primer mix. Each cDNA molecule was tagged by a template-switch adaptor that had 12 random nucleotides. Each CDR3 protein is one row after TCRdb ran MiXCR on the 5' RACE reads. Among hundreds of thousands of distinct CDR3 sequences listed, 29% were seen once. The ends were cut back, 3 bases at V and 4 bases at J, with 6 bases in the middle. This CDR3 is 13 amino acids long. Germline CDR1 and CDR2: SGHAT and FQNNGV. This clonotype turned up a few times. The antigen is undetermined. Material: blood. This receptor was identified in a woman of 80 years or more in good health. This chain connects TRBV11-2 to TRBJ2-2; D call uncertain. CDR3 region: CASSFYATGELFF. In nucleotides, the CDR3 is TGTGCCAGCAGCTTTTACGCCACCGGGGAGCTGTTTTTT.